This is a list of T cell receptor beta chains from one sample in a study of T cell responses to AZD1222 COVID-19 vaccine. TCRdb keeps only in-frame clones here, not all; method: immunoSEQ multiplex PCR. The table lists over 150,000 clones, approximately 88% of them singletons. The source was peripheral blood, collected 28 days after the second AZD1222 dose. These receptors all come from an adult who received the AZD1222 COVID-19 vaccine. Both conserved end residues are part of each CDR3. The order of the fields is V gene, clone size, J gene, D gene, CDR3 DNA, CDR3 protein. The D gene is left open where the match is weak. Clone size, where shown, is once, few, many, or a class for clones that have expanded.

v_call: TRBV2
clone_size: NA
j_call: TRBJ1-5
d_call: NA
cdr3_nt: TGTGCCAGCAGTGATGGCAGGTACAATCAGCCCCAGCATTTT
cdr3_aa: CASSDGRYNQPQHF

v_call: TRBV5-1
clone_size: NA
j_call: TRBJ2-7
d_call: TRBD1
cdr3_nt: TGCGCCAGCAGCTTGGGTACCGGGACAGATCCCTACGAGCAGTACTTC
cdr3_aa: CASSLGTGTDPYEQYF

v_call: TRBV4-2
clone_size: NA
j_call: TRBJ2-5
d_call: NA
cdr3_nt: TGTGCCAGCAGCCAAGATGGGGGCTCGAGGGAGACCCAGTACTTC
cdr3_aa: CASSQDGGSRETQYF

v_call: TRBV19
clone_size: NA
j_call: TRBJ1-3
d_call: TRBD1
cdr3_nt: TGTGCCAGTACCGGGGACAGGGGGCTCGGAAACACCATATATTTT
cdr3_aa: CASTGDRGLGNTIYF

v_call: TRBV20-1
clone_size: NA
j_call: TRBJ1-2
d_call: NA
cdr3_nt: TGCAGTGCTCCCGACAGAGATGGCTACACCTTC
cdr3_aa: CSAPDRDGYTF

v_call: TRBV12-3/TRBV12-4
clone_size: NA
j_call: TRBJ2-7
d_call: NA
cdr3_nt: TGTGCCAGCAGTTTATTAGGCGAGCAGTACTTC
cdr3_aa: CASSLLGEQYF

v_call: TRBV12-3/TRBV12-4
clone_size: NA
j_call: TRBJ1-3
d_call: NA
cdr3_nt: TGTGCCAGCAGTTTCCCCAGCCGATACACCATATATTTT
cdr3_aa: CASSFPSRYTIYF

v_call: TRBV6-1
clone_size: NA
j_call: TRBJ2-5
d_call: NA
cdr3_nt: TGTGCCAGCAGTGAACTGGCCCAAGAGACCCAGTACTTC
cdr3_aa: CASSELAQETQYF

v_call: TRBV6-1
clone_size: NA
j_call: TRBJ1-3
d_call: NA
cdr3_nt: TGTGCCAGCAGTGAAGCGGGTAGCGGAAACACCATATATTTT
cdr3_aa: CASSEAGSGNTIYF

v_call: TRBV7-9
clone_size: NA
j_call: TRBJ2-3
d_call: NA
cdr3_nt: TGTGCCAGCAGCTCCCGCAGCTTCGGGTATACGCAGTATTTT
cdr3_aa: CASSSRSFGYTQYF

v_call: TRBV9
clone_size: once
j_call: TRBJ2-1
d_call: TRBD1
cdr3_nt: TGTGCCAGCAGCGCGACAGGGGGGAATCGAATTGAGCAGTTCTTC
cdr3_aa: CASSATGGNRIEQFF

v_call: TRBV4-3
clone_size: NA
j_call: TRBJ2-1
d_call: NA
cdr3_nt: TGCGCCAGCAGCCAAGCCGAGCGGAGCTCCTACAATGAGCAGTTCTTC
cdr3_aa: CASSQAERSSYNEQFF

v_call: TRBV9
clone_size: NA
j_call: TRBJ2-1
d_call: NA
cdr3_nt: TGTGCCAGCAGCGTAGGGGACGGAAGCTACAATGAGCAGTTCTTC
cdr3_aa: CASSVGDGSYNEQFF

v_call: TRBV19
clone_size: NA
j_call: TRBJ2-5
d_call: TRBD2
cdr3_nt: TGTGCCAGTAGTATAGCCCCGGGACTAGCGGGGGTCCAAGAGACCCAGTACTTC
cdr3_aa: CASSIAPGLAGVQETQYF

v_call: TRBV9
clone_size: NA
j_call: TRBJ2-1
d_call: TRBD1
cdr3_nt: TGTGCCAGCGGATTAGACAGGGTGCGATACAATGAGCAGTTCTTC
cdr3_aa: CASGLDRVRYNEQFF

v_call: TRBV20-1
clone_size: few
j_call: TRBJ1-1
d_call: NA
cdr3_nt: TGCAGTGCTCCATGGGGGGCGGAAGCTTTCTTT
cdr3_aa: CSAPWGAEAFF

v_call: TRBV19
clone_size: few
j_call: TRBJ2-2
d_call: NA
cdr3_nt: TGTGCCAGTAGTATTAGGCAGGGTAGGTCCGGGGAGCTGTTTTTT
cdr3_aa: CASSIRQGRSGELFF

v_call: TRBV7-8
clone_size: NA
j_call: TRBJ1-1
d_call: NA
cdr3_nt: TGTGCCAGCAGCTCCCTCACCCCTACTGAAGCTTTCTTT
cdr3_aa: CASSSLTPTEAFF

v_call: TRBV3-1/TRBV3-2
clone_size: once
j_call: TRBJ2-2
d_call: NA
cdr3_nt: TGTGCCAGCAGCCATGCTACAGGGATCGGGGAGCTGTTTTTT
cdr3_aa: CASSHATGIGELFF

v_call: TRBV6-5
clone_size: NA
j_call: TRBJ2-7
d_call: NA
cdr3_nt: TGTGCCAGCAGTTACTCGCCAAGGGTCATCGAGCAGTACTTC
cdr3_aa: CASSYSPRVIEQYF

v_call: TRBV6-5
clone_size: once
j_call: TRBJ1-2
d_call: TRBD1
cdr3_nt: TGTGCCAGCTTGGGACAGCTACACTATGGCTACACCTTC
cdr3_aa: CASLGQLHYGYTF

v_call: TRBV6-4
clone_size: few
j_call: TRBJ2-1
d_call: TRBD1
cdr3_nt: TGTGCCAGCAGTGACGGGCAGGGGGCGTCGGATGAGCAGTTCTTC
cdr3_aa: CASSDGQGASDEQFF

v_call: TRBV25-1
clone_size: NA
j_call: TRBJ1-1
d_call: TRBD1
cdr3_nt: TGTGCCAGCTCCTTTACAGGGGCGCACACTGAAGCTTTCTTT
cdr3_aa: CASSFTGAHTEAFF

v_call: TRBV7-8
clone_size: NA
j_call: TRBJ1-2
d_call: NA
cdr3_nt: TGTGCCAGCACCCGCGTTGGCTATGGCTACACCTTC
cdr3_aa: CASTRVGYGYTF

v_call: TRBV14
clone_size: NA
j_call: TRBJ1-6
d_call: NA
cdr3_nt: TGTGCCAGCAGCTCCGGGACCTACTATTCACCCCTCCACTTT
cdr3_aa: CASSSGTYYSPLHF

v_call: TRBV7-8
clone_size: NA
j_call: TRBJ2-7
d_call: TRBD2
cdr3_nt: TGTGCCAGCAGCTTCCCTCGAGATAGCGGGGAAATCTACGAGCAGTACTTC
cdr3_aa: CASSFPRDSGEIYEQYF

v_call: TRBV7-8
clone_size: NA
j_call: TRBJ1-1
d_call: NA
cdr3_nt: TGTGCCAGCAGTTTCACAGGGTCGAACACTGAAGCTTTCTTT
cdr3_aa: CASSFTGSNTEAFF

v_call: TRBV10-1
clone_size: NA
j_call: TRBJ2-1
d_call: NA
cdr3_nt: TGCGCCAGCAGCACGGGACTGAACAATGAGCAGTTCTTC
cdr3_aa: CASSTGLNNEQFF

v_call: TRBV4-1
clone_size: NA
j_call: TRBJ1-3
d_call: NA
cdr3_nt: TGCGCCAGCAGCAGCGAGCGACGTATCTCTGGAAACACCATATATTTT
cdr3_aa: CASSSERRISGNTIYF

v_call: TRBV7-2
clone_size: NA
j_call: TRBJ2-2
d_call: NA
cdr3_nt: TGTGCCAGCAGCTCCCCTCTCGGGGGAGCCTCCACCGGGGAGCTGTTTTTT
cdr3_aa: CASSSPLGGASTGELFF

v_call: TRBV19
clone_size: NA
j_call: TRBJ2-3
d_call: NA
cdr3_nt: TGTGCCAGTAGTATCATGTCTAGCACAGATACGCAGTATTTT
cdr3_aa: CASSIMSSTDTQYF

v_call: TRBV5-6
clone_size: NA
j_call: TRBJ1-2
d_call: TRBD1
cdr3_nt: TGTGCCAGCAGCTGGGACAGGGGTTACTATGGCTACACCTTC
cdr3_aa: CASSWDRGYYGYTF

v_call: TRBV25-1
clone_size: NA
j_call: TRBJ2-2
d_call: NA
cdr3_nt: TGTGCCAGCAGTGTCGGGGGGACAAAGGGATCCGGGGAGCTGTTTTTT
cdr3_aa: CASSVGGTKGSGELFF

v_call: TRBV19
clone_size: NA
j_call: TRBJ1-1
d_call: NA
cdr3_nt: TGTGCCAGTAGAGAGGGGGGGTGGACTGAAGCTTTCTTT
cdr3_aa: CASREGGWTEAFF

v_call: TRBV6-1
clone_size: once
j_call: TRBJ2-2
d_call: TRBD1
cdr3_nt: TGTGCCAGCAGAGAATTACAGGGGCGGACGGGCACCGGGGAGCTGTTTTTT
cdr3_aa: CASRELQGRTGTGELFF

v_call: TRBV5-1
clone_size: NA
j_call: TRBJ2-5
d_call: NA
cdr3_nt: TGCGCCAGCAGCTTATGGACCCTCCAAGAGACCCAGTACTTC
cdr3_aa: CASSLWTLQETQYF

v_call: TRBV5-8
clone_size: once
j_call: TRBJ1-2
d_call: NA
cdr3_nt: TGTGCCAGCAGCTTGGACCCATATGGCTACACCTTC
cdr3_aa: CASSLDPYGYTF

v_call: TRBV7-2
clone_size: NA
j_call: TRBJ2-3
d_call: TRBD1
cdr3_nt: TGTGCCAGCAGCCCGGACAGGGTTGTGGGCACAGATACGCAGTATTTT
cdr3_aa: CASSPDRVVGTDTQYF

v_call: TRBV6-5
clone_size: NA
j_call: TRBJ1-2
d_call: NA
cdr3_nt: TGTGCCAGCAGTTACTCCGTGGCCTTTAACTATGGCTACACCTTC
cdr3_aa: CASSYSVAFNYGYTF

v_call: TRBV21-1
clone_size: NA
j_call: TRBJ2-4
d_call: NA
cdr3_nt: TGTGCCAGCTGGAAGCGGGGGCCCCGGTCCACAGACATTCAGTACTTC
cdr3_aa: CASWKRGPRSTDIQYF

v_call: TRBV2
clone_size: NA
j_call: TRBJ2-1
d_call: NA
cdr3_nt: TGTGCCAGCAGTGTCAGAGGGAGAAGCTCCTACAATGAGCAGTTCTTC
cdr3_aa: CASSVRGRSSYNEQFF

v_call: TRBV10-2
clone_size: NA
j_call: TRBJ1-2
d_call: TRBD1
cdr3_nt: TGCGCCAGCAGGGTGGACAGGGGATATTATGGCTACACCTTC
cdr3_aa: CASRVDRGYYGYTF

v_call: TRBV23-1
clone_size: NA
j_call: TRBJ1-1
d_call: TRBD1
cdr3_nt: TGCGCCAGCAGTCCGACTTTGGGGACAGGAATTAACACTGAAGCTTTCTTT
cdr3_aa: CASSPTLGTGINTEAFF

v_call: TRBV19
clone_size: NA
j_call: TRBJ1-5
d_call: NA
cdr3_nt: TGTGCCAGTAGTCAGGGACAAAGGCAGCCCCAGCATTTT
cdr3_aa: CASSQGQRQPQHF

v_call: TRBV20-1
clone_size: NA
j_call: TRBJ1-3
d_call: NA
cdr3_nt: TGCAGTGCGGGAAAAGTAAACACCATATATTTT
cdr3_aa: CSAGKVNTIYF

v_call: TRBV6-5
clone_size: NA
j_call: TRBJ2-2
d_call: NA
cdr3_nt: TGTGCCAGCAGTTACACAGGCAACCCGGGCGGGGAGCTGTTTTTT
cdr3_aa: CASSYTGNPGGELFF

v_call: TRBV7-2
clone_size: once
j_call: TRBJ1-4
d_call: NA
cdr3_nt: TGTGCCAGCAGCTTAGCTGGGAGGGGGGAAAAACTGTTTTTT
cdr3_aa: CASSLAGRGEKLFF

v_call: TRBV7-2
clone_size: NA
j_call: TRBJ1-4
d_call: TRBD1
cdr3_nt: TGTGCCAGCAGCTTCGGGACAGGGGTACATGAAAAACTGTTTTTT
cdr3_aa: CASSFGTGVHEKLFF

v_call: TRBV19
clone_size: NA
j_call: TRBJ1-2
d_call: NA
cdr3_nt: TGTGCCAGTAGTATACGCCGGGGCACGCTCGACTATGGCTACACCTTC
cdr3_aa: CASSIRRGTLDYGYTF